This TCR beta chain was sequenced during a study of cytomegalovirus exposure and HLA in healthy donors. On this clone itself: Its antigen is still unknown.

Primers included in the PCR were 60 Vbeta and 13 Jbeta primers. The assay was immunoSEQ multiplex PCR, and TCRdb's table has in-frame clones only and misses some. The sample carries 95,000 to 100,000 clones, over 70% recorded once. The V and J ends lost 5 bases and 5 bases, in that order; junction bases with no gene match: 19. From germline, CDR1 is GTSNPN and CDR2 SVGIG (reference sequence). The CDR3 consists of 18 residues. Study observations and caveats: The authors judged a highly shared variant cluster likely a sequencing artifact. In a later analysis, compared with equally common non-associated chains, HLA-associated beta chains were more expanded. Being indistinguishable, some V segments were excluded, TRBV6-2 and TRBV6-3 among them.

Although they were nominally healthy when sampled, donors likely had unrecorded immune exposures. The V call is TRBV30, the J call TRBJ2-5; TRBD2 matches 11 bases. Sequencing input: PBMCs. The TCR was taken from a man between 50 and 59 years old in good health and CMV-seronegative. This CDR3 reads CAWETGSLAGGRVETQYF. CDR3 sequence (DNA): TGTGCCTGGGAAACAGGGAGTCTAGCGGGGGGAAGAGTGGAGACCCAGTACTTC.